A single sample gave rise to the 23 T cell receptor beta chains below, sequenced in a study of cytomegalovirus exposure and HLA in healthy donors. The study ran its PCR with 60 Vbeta and 13 Jbeta primers. Generated by immunoSEQ multiplex PCR, the TCRdb table keeps only in-frame clones and is missing some. In all, the sample yields about 140,000 clones. Sequencing used PBMCs. These receptors were obtained from a male donor in good health and CMV-seronegative.

The rearrangement joins TRBV23-1 to TRBJ2-7, with D maybe TRBD1 (5 bases). TRBV23-1 counts as an open reading frame of uncertain function. This CDR3 spans 15 amino acids. V was shortened by 3 bases and J by 5 bases, with 17 bases between the two germline ends. As DNA, the CDR3 is TGCGCCAGCAGTCAGTCCCCGGCACAGGAGAACGAGCAGTACTTC. Amino acid sequence: CASSQSPAQENEQYF.

As DNA, the CDR3 is TGTGCCAGCAGCCTCCGGGTCAGCGGGGAGCTGTTTTTT. Translating it yields CASSLRVSGELFF. The rearrangement links TRBV13 to TRBJ2-2; D remains unclear. Trimming cost V 5 bases and J 7 bases, with 11 bases left between them. Germline V gene sequence: CDR1 PRHDT, CDR2 FYEKMQ (reference sequence). This CDR3 comprises 13 residues. Supplemented by reference TRBV13 and TRBJ2-2, the full variable domain reads AAGVIQSPRHLIKEKRETATLKCYPIPRHDTVYWYQQGPGQDPQFLISFYEKMQSDKGSIPDRFSAQQFSDYHSELNMSSLELGDSALYFCASSLRVSGELFFGEGSRLTVL.

This chain connects TRBV18 to TRBJ1-6; D unclear. V gave up 3 bases and J gave up 6 bases, with 18 bases separating them. The CDR3 extends over 17 amino acids. Germline-derived CDR1 and CDR2 are KGHSH and LQKENI. The CDR3 loop reads CASSPGRLRGVNSPLHF. The DNA for the CDR3 is TGTGCCAGCTCACCCGGGCGCTTGCGCGGGGTTAATTCACCCCTCCACTTT.

V gene TRBV27 combines with J gene TRBJ2-7, with 9 bases matching TRBD1. The CDR3 length is 14 residues. V was pared by 6 bases and J by 7 bases, with 10 bases of the junction left unmatched. Germline CDR1 MNHEY, CDR2 SMNVEV (reference sequence). DNA of the CDR3: TGTGCCAGCAGCTCCGGGACAGGGACGTTTGAGCAGTACTTC. It is translated as CASSSGTGTFEQYF.

The CDR3 DNA is TGTGCCAGCAGCTCAAGCGGGAGAGTCACAGATACGCAGTATTTT. Translated: CASSSSGRVTDTQYF. The chain has TRBV7-9 and TRBJ2-3; 8 bases agree with TRBD2. With 4 bases clipped from V and 2 bases from J, the junction kept 5 bases outside the gene matches. The CDR3 runs 15 residues. Per germline, CDR1 SEHNR and CDR2 FQNEAQ (reference sequence). Full variable domain (rest looked up from reference TRBV7-9 and TRBJ2-3): DTGVSQNPRHKITKRGQNVTFRCDPISEHNRLYWYRQTLGQGPEFLTYFQNEAQLEKSRLLSDRFSAERPKGSFSTLEIQRTEQGDSAMYLCASSSSGRVTDTQYFGPGTRLTVL.

The V and J genes are TRBV7-6 and TRBJ2-3, with no clear D. Per the germline V gene, CDR1 is SGHVS and CDR2 is FNYEAQ. This CDR3 comprises 14 residues. The V gene lost 6 bases and the J gene lost 0 bases, with 10 bases spanning the gap. The CDR3, as DNA: TGTGCCAGCAGTCCTACCTTGAGCACAGATACGCAGTATTTT. This sequence encodes CASSPTLSTDTQYF.

V is TRBV5-6 and J is TRBJ2-5, with 11 bases aligning to TRBD2. The V gene's germline CDR1 is SGHDT and CDR2 YYEEEE. The CDR3 is made up of 15 amino acids. V lost 0 bases, J lost 2 bases, and 0 bases stayed unmatched. The CDR3 DNA is TGTGCCAGCAGCTTGGGACTAGCGGGACAAGAGACCCAGTACTTC. Translated, it gives CASSLGLAGQETQYF.

The chain carries TRBV29-1 and TRBJ1-1; TRBD1 is a possible D gene (5 bases). The V gene lost 7 bases and the J gene lost 4 bases, with 16 bases spanning the gap. CDR3 length equals 13 residues. Germline-derived CDR1 and CDR2 are SQVTM and ANQGSEA. CDR3 amino acids: CSARGGRITEAFF. Written as DNA, the CDR3 is TGCAGCGCTAGGGGCGGTAGGATCACTGAAGCTTTCTTT.

The chain combines TRBV28 with TRBJ2-1; weak D call: TRBD2 (6 bases). CDR1 is MDHEN and CDR2 is SYDVKM in the germline V gene. The length of the CDR3 is 13 residues. The V and J ends lost 5 bases and 3 bases respectively, with 8 bases between them. The CDR3, as DNA: TGTGCCAGCAGTACGGGACTCTACAATGAGCAGTTCTTC. It codes for CASSTGLYNEQFF. The whole variable domain, filled in from reference TRBV28 and TRBJ2-1, reads DVKVTQSSRYLVKRTGEKVFLECVQDMDHENMFWYRQDPGLGLRLIYFSYDVKMKEKGDIPEGYSVSREKKERFSLILESASTNQTSMYLCASSTGLYNEQFFGPGTRLTVL.

The gene calls are TRBV13 and TRBJ2-2; 8 nucleotides line up with TRBD2. With 1 base clipped from V and 6 bases from J, the junction kept 7 bases outside the gene matches. Germline values: CDR1 PRHDT, CDR2 FYEKMQ (reference sequence). This CDR3 region has 16 residues. The DNA of the CDR3 is TGTGCCAGCAGCTTAGTCGGCGCGGGGGGTCCCGGGGAGCTGTTTTTT. Its translation is CASSLVGAGGPGELFF.

This chain connects TRBV7-9 to TRBJ1-4; 10 bases are a match to TRBD1. The germline V gene has CDR1 SEHNR and CDR2 FQNEAQ (reference sequence). CDR3 length equals 18 residues. V lost 4 bases, J lost 1 base, and 9 bases stayed unmatched. CDR3 region: CASSSTGTGEGTNEKLFF. In DNA, the CDR3 is TGTGCCAGCAGCTCGACCGGGACAGGGGAAGGAACTAATGAAAAACTGTTTTTT.

The chain links TRBV5-1 to TRBJ1-1; unclear D gene. This CDR3 has 13 residues. Germline assignment: CDR1 SGHRS and CDR2 YFSETQ. With 5 bases removed from V and 0 bases from J, the gap between germline ends came to 8 bases. CDR3 in DNA: TGCGCCAGCAGGGTGAACATGAACACTGAAGCTTTCTTT. Amino acids: CASRVNMNTEAFF.

This CDR3 reads CASTSRGQGTTYEQYF. CDR3 nucleotides: TGTGCCAGCACCTCAAGGGGACAGGGGACGACCTACGAGCAGTACTTC. The chain carries TRBV11-2 and TRBJ2-7; 10 positions match TRBD1. The ends lost 7 bases at V and 2 bases at J; junction bases unmatched: 11. From germline, CDR1 is SGHAT and CDR2 FQNNGV. CDR3 length: 16 amino acids.

This chain links TRBV6-5 with TRBJ1-2, with TRBD1 matching over 9 bases. CDR3 length equals 16 residues. CDR1 is MNHEY and CDR2 is SVGAGI in the germline V gene. The V and J ends lost 0 bases and 4 bases, in that order; junction bases with no gene match: 6. In DNA form, the CDR3 reads TGTGCCAGCAGTTACTCGAGGGGACAGGGTGGCTATGGCTACACCTTC. Translating gives CASSYSRGQGGYGYTF.

The chain is built from TRBV29-1 and TRBJ2-5; 7 bases line up with TRBD2. The CDR3 sequence is 12 residues long. V shed 7 bases, J shed 4 bases, and the junction held 6 bases outside the gene matches. Germline-derived CDR1 and CDR2 are SQVTM and ANQGSEA. The CDR3 here is CSAERDGETQYF. In DNA form, the CDR3 reads TGCAGCGCGGAGCGGGATGGAGAGACCCAGTACTTC.

The chain joins TRBV30 to TRBJ2-1; 9 bases align to TRBD1. After removal of 4 bases from V and 2 bases from J, the junction contained 9 bases not matched to a gene. The CDR3 covers 16 residues. CDR1 and CDR2 from the germline V gene are GTSNPN and SVGIG (reference sequence). The CDR3 is CAWNPGRTGAYNEQFF. The CDR3 bases are TGTGCCTGGAACCCGGGTCGGACAGGGGCCTACAATGAGCAGTTCTTC.

This rearrangement joins TRBV11-2 to TRBJ2-7; D remains unclear. The germline V gene has CDR1 SGHAT and CDR2 FQNNGV. The CDR3 spans 13 residues. V was clipped by 2 bases and J by 0 bases, with 5 bases between them. The CDR3 here is CASSLPNSYEQYF. In nucleotides, the CDR3 is TGTGCCAGCAGCTTACCAAACTCCTACGAGCAGTACTTC.

The chain recombines TRBV5-1 with TRBJ1-5, with D unclear. Trimming took off 4 bases at V and 9 bases at J, with 17 bases between the two ends. Germline V gene data show CDR1 as SGHRS and CDR2 as YFSETQ. CDR3 length: 14 amino acids. CDR3 amino acids: CASSLDDPRGPQHF. In DNA, the CDR3 is TGCGCCAGCAGCCTAGACGACCCACGGGGGCCCCAGCATTTT.

Concerning this clone: This specimen includes other DNA sequences encoding the same CDR3. The V and J genes are TRBV7-2 and TRBJ2-7; 7 bases match TRBD2. Per germline, CDR1 SGHTA and CDR2 FQGNSA. This CDR3 comprises 13 residues. The J segment lost 4 bases and the V segment lost 3 bases, leaving 3 bases of the junction unmatched. CDR3 sequence: CASSFSGNYEQYF. CDR3 in DNA: TGTGCCAGCAGCTTCAGCGGGAATTACGAGCAGTACTTC. Using reference TRBV7-2 and TRBJ2-7 for the parts outside the CDR3, the full variable domain is GAGVSQSPSNKVTEKGKDVELRCDPISGHTALYWYRQSLGQGLEFLIYFQGNSAPDKSGLPSDRFSAERTGGSVSTLTIQRTQQEDSAVYLCASSFSGNYEQYFGPGTRLTVT.

V is TRBV27 and J is TRBJ2-1; the D is unclear. The CDR3 consists of 15 residues. Looked up from germline, CDR1 is MNHEY and CDR2 is SMNVEV (reference sequence). The V gene lost 0 bases and the J gene lost 1 base, with 7 bases spanning the gap. The CDR3 coding sequence is TGTGCCAGCAGTTTATCCATGTCATCCTACAATGAGCAGTTCTTC. Protein sequence: CASSLSMSSYNEQFF.

The chain combines TRBV28 with TRBJ2-1; 8 nucleotides match TRBD1. Trimming took 5 bases from V and 7 from J; bases not matched to a gene: 7. The CDR3 runs to 14 residues. Germline CDR1 is MDHEN and CDR2 is SYDVKM. This chain's CDR3 is CASSPPDRVNEQFF. CDR3 bases: TGTGCCAGCAGTCCACCGGACAGGGTGAATGAGCAGTTCTTC. Combining the CDR3 with reference TRBV28 and TRBJ2-1 gives the whole variable domain DVKVTQSSRYLVKRTGEKVFLECVQDMDHENMFWYRQDPGLGLRLIYFSYDVKMKEKGDIPEGYSVSREKKERFSLILESASTNQTSMYLCASSPPDRVNEQFFGPGTRLTVL.

The chain employs TRBV30 and TRBJ2-5, with D maybe TRBD2 (6 bases). V lost 0 bases, J lost 4 bases, and 9 bases lay in between. The CDR3 spans 13 residues. CDR1 and CDR2 (germline): GTSNPN, SVGIG (reference sequence). The CDR3: CAWSVRGGETQYF. CDR3 DNA sequence: TGTGCCTGGAGTGTGCGGGGAGGAGAGACCCAGTACTTC. Full variable domain (outside the CDR3, taken from reference TRBV30 and TRBJ2-5): SQTIHQWPATLVQPVGSPLSLECTVEGTSNPNLYWYRQAAGRGLQLLFYSVGIGQISSEVPQNLSASRPQDRQFILSSKKLLLSDSGFYLCAWSVRGGETQYFGPGTRLLVL.

The V and J genes are TRBV30 and TRBJ2-5; possibly TRBD2 for D (6 bases). This CDR3 is 15 amino acids long. V was shortened by 5 bases and J by 2 bases, with 18 bases between the two germline ends. CDR1 GTSNPN and CDR2 SVGIG come from the germline V gene (reference sequence). CDR3 in DNA: TGTGCCTGGGGCTCCCTCCCGGGACTGCAAGAGACCCAGTACTTC. It specifies CAWGSLPGLQETQYF. The whole variable domain, filled in from reference TRBV30 and TRBJ2-5, reads SQTIHQWPATLVQPVGSPLSLECTVEGTSNPNLYWYRQAAGRGLQLLFYSVGIGQISSEVPQNLSASRPQDRQFILSSKKLLLSDSGFYLCAWGSLPGLQETQYFGPGTRLLVL.